This TCR beta chain was recorded in a study of human T cells and chemical hapten exposure. The study's library attached unique molecular identifiers to single cDNA molecules. TCRdb passed the RACE reads through MiXCR, listing each CDR3 protein once. The sample shows about 160,000 distinct CDR3 sequences, roughly a quarter of them seen only once. This clonotype has a handful of counts. The CDR3 runs to 14 residues. From germline, CDR1 is MNHEY and CDR2 SVGAGI. V was trimmed by 11 bases and J by 1 base, leaving 15 bases between them. The time point is: patch test 3, about 24 weeks after DPC sensitization. Sample treatment: therapeutic diphenylcyclopropenone sensitization with weekly scalp DPC. The study drew its donors from alopecia patients who were 18 to 70 years old and suitable for DPC.

The sample consisted of whole blood, taken in connection with sensitization to the hapten diphenylcyclopropenone (DPC). This receptor was obtained from a woman aged 18 to 35 with alopecia areata. Some clones in this sample may be carry-over from other donors' samples. The genes are TRBV6-5 and TRBJ1-3, with no clear D. CDR3 sequence reads: CAAGDRLSGNTIYF. The CDR3 DNA reads TGTGCCGCTGGAGATAGGCTATCTGGAAACACCATATATTTT.